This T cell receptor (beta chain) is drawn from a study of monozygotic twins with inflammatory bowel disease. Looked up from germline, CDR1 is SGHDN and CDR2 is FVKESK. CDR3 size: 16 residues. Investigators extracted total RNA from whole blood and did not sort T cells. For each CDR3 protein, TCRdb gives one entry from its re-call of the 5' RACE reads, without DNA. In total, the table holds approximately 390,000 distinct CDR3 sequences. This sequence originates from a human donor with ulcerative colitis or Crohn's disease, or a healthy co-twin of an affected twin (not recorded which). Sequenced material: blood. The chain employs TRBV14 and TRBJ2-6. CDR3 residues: CASSQGNRAVANVLTF.